This T cell receptor beta chain is drawn from a study of cytomegalovirus exposure and HLA in healthy donors. Notes on the study in general: Later work showed greater clonal expansion in HLA-associated TCR beta chains than in equally common others.

This clone was observed a single time. Its antigen remains unknown. Vbeta (60) and Jbeta (13) primers were used in the PCR. Per the authors' pipeline: A later analysis tallied roughly 77 million unique TCR beta chains, some 12 million of them shared. Produced via immunoSEQ multiplex PCR; TCRdb's table is partial and in-frame only. That table is the source of V, J and clone size, and D and trimming were worked out from the DNA. The table has roughly 150,000 clones, almost 75% seen once; the top ten hold about 5.4%. Looked up from germline, CDR1 is MNHEY and CDR2 is SMNVEV (reference sequence). The CDR3 spans 16 residues. Trimming pared 2 bases from V and 6 bases from J, leaving 14 bases between.

The clonotype comes from a woman between 18 and 29 years old in good health and CMV-seropositive. Sequenced input: PBMCs. V and J are TRBV27 and TRBJ1-6; D is ambiguous. In nucleotides, the CDR3 is TGTGCCAGCAGTTTAGCTTTCGTGGGAGCTAATTCACCCCTCCACTTT. It yields the protein CASSLAFVGANSPLHF.